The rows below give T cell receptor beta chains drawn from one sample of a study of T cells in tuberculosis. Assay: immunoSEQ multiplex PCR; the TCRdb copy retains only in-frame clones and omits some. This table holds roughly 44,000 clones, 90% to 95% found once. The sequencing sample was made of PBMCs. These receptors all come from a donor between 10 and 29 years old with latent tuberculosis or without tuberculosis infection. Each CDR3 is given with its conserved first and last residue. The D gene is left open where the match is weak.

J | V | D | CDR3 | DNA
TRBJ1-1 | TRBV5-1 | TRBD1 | CASSVQGDTEAFF | TGCGCCAGCAGCGTCCAGGGGGACACTGAAGCTTTCTTT
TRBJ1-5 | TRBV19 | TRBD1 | CASSRTGGRLGQPQHF | TGTGCCAGTAGTCGTACAGGGGGCAGATTAGGACAGCCCCAGCATTTT
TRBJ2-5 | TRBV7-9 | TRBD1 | CASSVTGGEKTQYF | TGTGCCAGCAGCGTAACAGGGGGCGAGAAGACCCAGTACTTC
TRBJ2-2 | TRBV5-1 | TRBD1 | CASSFRTGNTGELFF | TGCGCCAGCAGCTTCCGGACAGGGAACACCGGGGAGCTGTTTTTT
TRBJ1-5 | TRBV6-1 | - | CASSDRQNNQPQHF | TGTGCCAGCAGTGACCGTCAGAACAATCAGCCCCAGCATTTT
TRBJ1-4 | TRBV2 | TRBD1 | CASGQPIWANEKLFF | TGTGCTTCGGGACAGCCCATTTGGGCTAATGAAAAACTGTTTTTT
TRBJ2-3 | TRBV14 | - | CASSPGGTQYF | TGTGCCAGCAGCCCAGGGGGGACGCAGTATTTT
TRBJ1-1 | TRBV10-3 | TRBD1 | CAISSDRDTEAFF | TGTGCCATCAGTTCTGACAGGGACACTGAAGCTTTCTTT
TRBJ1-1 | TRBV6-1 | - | CASSFGTRVTEAFF | TGTGCCAGCAGTTTCGGGACAAGGGTGACTGAAGCTTTCTTT
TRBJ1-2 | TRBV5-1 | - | CASSQSAGDGYTF | TGCGCCAGCAGCCAGTCGGCAGGGGATGGCTACACCTTC
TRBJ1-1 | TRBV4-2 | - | CASSQEGGSQDEAFF | TGTGCCAGCAGCCAAGAGGGAGGGAGTCAAGATGAAGCTTTCTTT
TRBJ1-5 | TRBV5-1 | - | CASSTGISNQPQHF | TGCGCCAGCAGCACAGGGATTAGCAATCAGCCCCAGCATTTT
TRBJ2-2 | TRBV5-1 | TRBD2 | CASSLKNSGANTGELFF | TGCGCCAGCAGCTTGAAGAATAGCGGGGCGAACACCGGGGAGCTGTTTTTT
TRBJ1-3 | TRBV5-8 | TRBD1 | CASSAGTVISGNTIYF | TGTGCCAGCAGCGCCGGGACAGTAATCTCTGGAAACACCATATATTTT